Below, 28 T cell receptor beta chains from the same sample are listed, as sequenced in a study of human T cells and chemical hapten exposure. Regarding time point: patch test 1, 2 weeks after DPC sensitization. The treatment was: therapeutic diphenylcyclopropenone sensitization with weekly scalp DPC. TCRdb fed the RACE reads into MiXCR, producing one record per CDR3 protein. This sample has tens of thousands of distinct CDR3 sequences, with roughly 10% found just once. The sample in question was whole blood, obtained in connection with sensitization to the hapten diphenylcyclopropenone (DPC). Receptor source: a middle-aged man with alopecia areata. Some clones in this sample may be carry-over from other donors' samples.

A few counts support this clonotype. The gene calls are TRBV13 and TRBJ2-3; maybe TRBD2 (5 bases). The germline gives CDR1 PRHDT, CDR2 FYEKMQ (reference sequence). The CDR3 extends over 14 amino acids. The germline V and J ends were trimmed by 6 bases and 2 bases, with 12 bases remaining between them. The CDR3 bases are TGTGCCAGCAGTCGTGAGCGGTACACAGATACGCAGTATTTT. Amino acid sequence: CASSRERYTDTQYF.

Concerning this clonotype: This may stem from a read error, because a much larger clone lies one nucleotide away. CDR3 sequence (DNA): TGTGCCAGCAGTGAACCCCAAACTTTTGCGGGCACAGATACGCAGTATTTT. Translation: CASSEPQTFAGTDTQYF. The gene calls are TRBV25-1 and TRBJ2-3; no firm D call. V lost 2 bases, J lost 1 base, and 16 bases lay in between. The CDR3 covers 17 residues. Per the germline V gene, CDR1 is MGHDK and CDR2 is SYGVNS.

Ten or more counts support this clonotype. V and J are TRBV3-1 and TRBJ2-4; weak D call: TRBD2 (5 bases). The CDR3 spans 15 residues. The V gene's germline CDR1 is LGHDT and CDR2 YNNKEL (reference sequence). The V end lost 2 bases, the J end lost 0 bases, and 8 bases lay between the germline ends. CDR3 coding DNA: TGTGCCAGCAGCCAACCGGGATTAGCCAAAAACATTCAGTACTTC. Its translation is CASSQPGLAKNIQYF. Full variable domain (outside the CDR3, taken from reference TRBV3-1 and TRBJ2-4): DTAVSQTPKYLVTQMGNDKSIKCEQNLGHDTMYWYKQDSKKFLKIMFSYNNKELIINETVPNRFSPKSPDKAHLNLHINSLELGDSAVYFCASSQPGLAKNIQYFGAGTRLSVL.

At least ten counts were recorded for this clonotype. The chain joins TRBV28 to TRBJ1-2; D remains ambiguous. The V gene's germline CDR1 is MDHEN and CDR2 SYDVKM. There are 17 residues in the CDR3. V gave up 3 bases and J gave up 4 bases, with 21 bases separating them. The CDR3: CASSFLEGFSIFYGYTF. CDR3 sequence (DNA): TGTGCCAGCAGTTTTTTAGAGGGTTTTTCTATCTTCTATGGCTACACCTTC.

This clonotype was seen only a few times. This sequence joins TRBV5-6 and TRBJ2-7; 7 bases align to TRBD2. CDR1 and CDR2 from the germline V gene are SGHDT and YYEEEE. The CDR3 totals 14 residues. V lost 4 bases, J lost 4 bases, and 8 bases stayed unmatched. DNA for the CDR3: TGTGCCAGCAGCCAAAGCGGGACTTTATACGAGCAGTACGTC. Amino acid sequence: CASSQSGTLYEQYV.

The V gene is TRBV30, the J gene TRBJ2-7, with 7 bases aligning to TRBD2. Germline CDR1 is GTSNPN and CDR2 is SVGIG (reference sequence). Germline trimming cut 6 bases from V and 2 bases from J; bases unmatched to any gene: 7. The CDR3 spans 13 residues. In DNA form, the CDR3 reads TGTGCCTGCGGCCGGGGGGATCCCTACGAGCAGTACGTC. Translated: CACGRGDPYEQYV.

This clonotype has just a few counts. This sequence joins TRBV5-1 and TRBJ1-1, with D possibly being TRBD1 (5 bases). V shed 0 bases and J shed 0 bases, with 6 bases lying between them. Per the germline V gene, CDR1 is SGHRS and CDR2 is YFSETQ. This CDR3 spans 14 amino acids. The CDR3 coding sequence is TGCGCCAGCAGCTTGGAAGGGGTGAACACTGAAGCTTTCTTT. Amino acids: CASSLEGVNTEAFF.

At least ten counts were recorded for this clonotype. The CDR3 DNA reads as TGCAGTGCTCTTCCTCGGTCTTTTAACACTGAAGCTTTCTTT. It translates to CSALPRSFNTEAFF. V and J are TRBV20-1 and TRBJ1-1; unclear D gene. The CDR3 has 14 amino acids. With 5 bases removed from V and 2 bases from J, the gap between germline ends came to 15 bases. Germline CDR1 DFQATT, CDR2 SNEGSKA (reference sequence).

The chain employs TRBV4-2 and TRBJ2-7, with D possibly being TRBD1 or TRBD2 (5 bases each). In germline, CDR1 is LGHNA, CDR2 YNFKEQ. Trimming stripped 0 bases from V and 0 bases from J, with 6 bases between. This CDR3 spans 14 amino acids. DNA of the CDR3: TGTGCCAGCAGCCAAGAGGGGGTCTCCTACGAGCAGTACTTC. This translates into CASSQEGVSYEQYF.

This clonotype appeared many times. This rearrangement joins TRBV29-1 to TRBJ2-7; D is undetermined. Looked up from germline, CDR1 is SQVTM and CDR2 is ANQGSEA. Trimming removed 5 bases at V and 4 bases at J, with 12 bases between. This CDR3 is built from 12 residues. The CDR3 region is CSVTLNKYEQYF. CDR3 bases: TGCAGCGTTACATTAAATAAGTACGAGCAGTACTTC.

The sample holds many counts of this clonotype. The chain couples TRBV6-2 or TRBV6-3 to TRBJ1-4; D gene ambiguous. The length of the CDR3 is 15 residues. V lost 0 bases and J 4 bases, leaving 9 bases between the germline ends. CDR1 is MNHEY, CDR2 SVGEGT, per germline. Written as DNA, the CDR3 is TGTGCCAGCAGTTACTCCGGCCGGATTAATGAAAAACTGTTTTTT. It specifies CASSYSGRINEKLFF.

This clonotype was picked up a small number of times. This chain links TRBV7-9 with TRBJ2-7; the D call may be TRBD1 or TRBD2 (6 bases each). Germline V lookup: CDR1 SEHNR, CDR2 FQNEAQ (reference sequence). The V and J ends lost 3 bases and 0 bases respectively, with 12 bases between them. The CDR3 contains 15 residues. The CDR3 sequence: CASSLTGGGSYEQYF. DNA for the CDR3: TGTGCCAGCAGCTTGACAGGAGGGGGCTCCTACGAGCAGTACTTC.

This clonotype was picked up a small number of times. The CDR3 here is CASSLFSSSYEQYF. CDR3 DNA: TGTGCCAGCAGTTTGTTCAGTAGCTCCTACGAGCAGTACTTC. The J gene is TRBJ2-7, the V gene TRBV27; D ambiguous. V was shortened by 3 bases and J by 0 bases, with 9 bases between the two germline ends. The length of the CDR3 is 14 residues. Germline V lookup: CDR1 MNHEY, CDR2 SMNVEV (reference sequence).

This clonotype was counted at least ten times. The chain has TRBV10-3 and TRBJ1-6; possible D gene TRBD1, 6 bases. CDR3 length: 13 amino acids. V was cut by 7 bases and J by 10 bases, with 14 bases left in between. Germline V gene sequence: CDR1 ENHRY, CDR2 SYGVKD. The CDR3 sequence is CAITPQGSSPLHF. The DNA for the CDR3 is TGTGCCATCACACCTCAGGGGAGCTCACCCCTCCACTTT.

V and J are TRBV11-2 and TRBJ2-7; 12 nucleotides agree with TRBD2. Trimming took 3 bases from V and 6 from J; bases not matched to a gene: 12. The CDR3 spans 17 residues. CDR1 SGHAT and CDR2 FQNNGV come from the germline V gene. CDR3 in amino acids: CASSFYQLAGGVSEQYF. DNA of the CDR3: TGTGCCAGCAGCTTTTACCAACTAGCGGGGGGAGTAAGCGAGCAGTACTTC.

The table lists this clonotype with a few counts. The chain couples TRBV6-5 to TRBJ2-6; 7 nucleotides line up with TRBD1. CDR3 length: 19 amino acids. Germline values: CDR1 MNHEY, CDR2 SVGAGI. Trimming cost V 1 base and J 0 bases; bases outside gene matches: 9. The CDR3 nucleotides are TGTGCCAGCAGTTACTACCGGACAGGCACCCGCTCTGGGGCCAACGTCCTGACTTTC. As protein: CASSYYRTGTRSGANVLTF.

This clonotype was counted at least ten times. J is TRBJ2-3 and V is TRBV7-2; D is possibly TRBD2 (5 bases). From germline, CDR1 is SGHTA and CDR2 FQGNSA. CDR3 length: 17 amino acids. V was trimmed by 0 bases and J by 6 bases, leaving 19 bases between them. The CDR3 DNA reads TGTGCCAGCAGCTTAGCGCTCTCGACTACTCCTGTGGATACGCAGTATTTT. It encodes CASSLALSTTPVDTQYF.

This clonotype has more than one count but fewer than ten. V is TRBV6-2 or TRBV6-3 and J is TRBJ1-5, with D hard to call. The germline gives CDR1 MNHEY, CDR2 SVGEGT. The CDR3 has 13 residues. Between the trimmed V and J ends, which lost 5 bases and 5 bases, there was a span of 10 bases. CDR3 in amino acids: CASSESEDQPQHF. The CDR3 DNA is TGTGCCAGCAGTGAATCCGAGGATCAGCCCCAGCATTTT.

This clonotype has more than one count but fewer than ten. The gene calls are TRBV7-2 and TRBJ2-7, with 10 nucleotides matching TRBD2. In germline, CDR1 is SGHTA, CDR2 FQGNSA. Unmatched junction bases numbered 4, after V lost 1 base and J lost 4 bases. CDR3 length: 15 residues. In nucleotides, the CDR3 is TGTGCCAGCAGCTTAGGGAGCGGGAGGGTATACGAGCAGTACTTC. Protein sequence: CASSLGSGRVYEQYF.

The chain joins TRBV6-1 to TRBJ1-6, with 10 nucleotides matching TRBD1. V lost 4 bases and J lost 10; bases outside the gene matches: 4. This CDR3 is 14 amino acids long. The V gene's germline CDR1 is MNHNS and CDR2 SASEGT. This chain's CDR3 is CASSGDRGSSPLHF. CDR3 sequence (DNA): TGTGCCAGCAGTGGGGACAGGGGCAGCTCACCCCTCCACTTT.

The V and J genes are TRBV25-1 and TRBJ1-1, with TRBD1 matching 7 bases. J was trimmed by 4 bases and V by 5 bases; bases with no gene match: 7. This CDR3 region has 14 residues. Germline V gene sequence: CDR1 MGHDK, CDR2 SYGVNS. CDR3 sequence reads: CASSKGASRTEAFF. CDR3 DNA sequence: TGTGCCAGCAGTAAGGGGGCCTCGCGCACTGAAGCTTTCTTT. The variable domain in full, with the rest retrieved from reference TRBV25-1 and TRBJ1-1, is EADIYQTPRYLVIGTGKKITLECSQTMGHDKMYWYQQDPGMELHLIHYSYGVNSTEKGDLSSESTVSRIRTEHFPLTLESARPSHTSQYLCASSKGASRTEAFFGQGTRLTVV.

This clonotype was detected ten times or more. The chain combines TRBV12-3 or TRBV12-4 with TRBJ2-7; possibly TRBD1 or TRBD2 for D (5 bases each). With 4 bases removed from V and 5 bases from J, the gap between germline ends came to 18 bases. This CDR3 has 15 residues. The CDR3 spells CASSSPGRGWNEQYF. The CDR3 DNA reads TGTGCCAGCAGTTCTCCGGGAAGGGGCTGGAACGAGCAGTACTTC.

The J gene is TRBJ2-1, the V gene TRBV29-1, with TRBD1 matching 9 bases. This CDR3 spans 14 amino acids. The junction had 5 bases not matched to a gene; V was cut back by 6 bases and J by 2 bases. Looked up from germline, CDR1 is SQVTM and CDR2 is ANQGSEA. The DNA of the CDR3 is TGCAGCGTAGGACAGGGGAGCACCTACAATGAGCAGTTCTTC. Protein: CSVGQGSTYNEQFF.

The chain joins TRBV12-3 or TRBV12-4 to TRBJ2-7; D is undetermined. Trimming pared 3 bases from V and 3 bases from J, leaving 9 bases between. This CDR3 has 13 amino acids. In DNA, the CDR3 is TGTGCCAGCAGTTTGGGCGGTCACTACGAGCAGTACGTC. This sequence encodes CASSLGGHYEQYV.

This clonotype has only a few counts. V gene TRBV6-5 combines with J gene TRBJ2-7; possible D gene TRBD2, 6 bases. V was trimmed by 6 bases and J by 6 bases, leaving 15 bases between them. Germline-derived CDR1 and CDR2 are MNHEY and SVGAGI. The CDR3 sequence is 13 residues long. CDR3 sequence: CASSRREQGEQYV. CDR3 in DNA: TGTGCCAGCAGCCGCCGGGAGCAGGGCGAGCAGTACGTC.

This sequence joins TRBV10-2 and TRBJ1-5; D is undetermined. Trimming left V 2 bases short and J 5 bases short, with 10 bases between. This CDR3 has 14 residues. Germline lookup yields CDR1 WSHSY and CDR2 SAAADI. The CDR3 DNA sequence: TGCGCCAGCAGTGAGAGTAGTGGGCATCAGCCCCAGCATTTT. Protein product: CASSESSGHQPQHF.

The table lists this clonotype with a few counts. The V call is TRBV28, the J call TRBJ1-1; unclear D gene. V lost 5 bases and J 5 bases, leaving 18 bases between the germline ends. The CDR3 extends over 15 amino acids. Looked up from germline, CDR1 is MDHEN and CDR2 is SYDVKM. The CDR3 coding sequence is TGTGCCAGCAGTCCCACGGGTCCTGTGGGGACTGAAGCTTTCTTT. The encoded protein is CASSPTGPVGTEAFF.

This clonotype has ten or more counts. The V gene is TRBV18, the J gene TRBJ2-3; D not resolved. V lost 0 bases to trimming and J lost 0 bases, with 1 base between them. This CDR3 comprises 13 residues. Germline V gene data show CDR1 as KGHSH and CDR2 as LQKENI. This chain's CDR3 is CASSPPSTDTQYF. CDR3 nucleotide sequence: TGTGCCAGCTCACCACCGAGCACAGATACGCAGTATTTT.